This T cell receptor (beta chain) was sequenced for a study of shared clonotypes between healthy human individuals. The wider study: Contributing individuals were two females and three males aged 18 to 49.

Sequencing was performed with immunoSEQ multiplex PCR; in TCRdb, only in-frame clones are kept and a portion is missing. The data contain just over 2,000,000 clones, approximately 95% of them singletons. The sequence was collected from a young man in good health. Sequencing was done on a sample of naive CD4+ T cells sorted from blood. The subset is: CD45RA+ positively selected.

The CDR3 nucleotides are TGTGCCTGGAGTGTAAGGGACAGGGCCTACGAGCAGTACTTC. Translation: CAWSVRDRAYEQYF. The chain combines TRBV30 with TRBJ2-7; 9 positions match TRBD1. The germline V gene has CDR1 GTSNPN and CDR2 SVGIG (reference sequence). The V and J ends lost 0 bases and 2 bases, in that order; junction bases with no gene match: 2. The CDR3 runs 14 residues.